Listed below are T cell receptor beta chains from one sample, sequenced in a study of CD8+ T cells in alopecia areata. This table comes from immunoSEQ multiplex PCR, and its TCRdb copy is limited to in-frame clones, with some not included. The profile covers more than 95,000 clones, with approximately 58% appearing a single time and around 2.8% taken by the ten largest. Sequenced input: CD4+ T cells sorted from blood. The receptors shown here come from a human donor in good health. Both conserved end residues are part of each CDR3. A D gene is named only where the DNA matches it firmly. Clone size appears in some rows only: once, few, many, or a class for an expanded clone.

12	.	.	TRBV5-6	TRBJ1-2	CASSLAEKGYTF	TGTGCCAGCAGCTTGGCCGAGAAGGGCTACACCTTC
15	.	.	TRBV15	TRBJ2-1	CATSRDLRDRNEQFF	TGTGCCACCAGCAGAGATCTAAGGGACCGCAATGAGCAGTTCTTC
13	.	.	TRBV30	TRBJ2-7	CAWSRAASYEQYF	TGTGCCTGGAGCCGGGCAGCCTCCTACGAGCAGTACTTC
12	TRBD1	.	TRBV29-1	TRBJ2-5	CSARQGVETQYF	TGCAGCGCCCGACAGGGAGTAGAGACCCAGTACTTC
13	.	.	TRBV5-6	TRBJ1-2	CASSVDSNYGYTF	TGTGCCAGCAGCGTCGATTCTAACTATGGCTACACCTTC
19	.	few	TRBV7-8	TRBJ2-6	CASSIKRTDILSGANVLTF	TGTGCCAGCAGCATCAAGAGGACAGATATTCTCTCTGGGGCCAACGTCCTGACTTTC
12	.	.	TRBV29-1	TRBJ1-5	CSVVTGDQPQHF	TGCAGCGTTGTGACAGGAGATCAGCCCCAGCATTTT
13	TRBD2	.	TRBV29-1	TRBJ2-3	CSVRLAGVDTQYF	TGCAGCGTTCGACTAGCGGGGGTAGATACGCAGTATTTT
16	TRBD2	few	TRBV14	TRBJ2-5	CASSAAGLATGLTQYF	TGTGCCAGCAGCGCGGCGGGACTAGCGACCGGGTTGACCCAGTACTTC
15	TRBD1	once	TRBV18	TRBJ1-1	CASSPGQGRNTEAFF	TGTGCCAGCTCACCTGGACAGGGGAGGAACACTGAAGCTTTCTTT
13	TRBD2	.	TRBV7-2	TRBJ2-3	CASSFRGGDTQYF	TGTGCCAGCAGCTTTCGGGGAGGGGATACGCAGTATTTT
14	TRBD1	.	TRBV6-5	TRBJ1-1	CASSSQGLNTEAFF	TGTGCCAGCAGTTCACAGGGGTTGAACACTGAAGCTTTCTTT
13	.	.	TRBV7-6	TRBJ2-5	CASSLTPQETQYF	TGTGCCAGCAGCTTAACACCTCAAGAGACCCAGTACTTC
15	.	.	TRBV6-1	TRBJ2-2	CASSARPVNTGELFF	TGTGCCAGCAGTGCGCGACCCGTGAACACCGGGGAGCTGTTTTTT
11	TRBD1	.	TRBV20-1	TRBJ1-6	CSATTGDALHF	TGCAGTGCTACAACAGGGGACGCCCTCCACTTT
12	.	.	TRBV6-1	TRBJ2-7	CALTGQIYEQYF	TGTGCCCTCACGGGTCAAATCTACGAGCAGTACTTC
14	TRBD1	.	TRBV7-8	TRBJ1-1	CASSLRGENTEAFF	TGTGCCAGCAGCCTCAGGGGGGAGAACACTGAAGCTTTCTTT
15	TRBD1	.	TRBV6-5	TRBJ2-3	CASSYSQGGTDTQYF	TGTGCCAGCAGTTACTCACAGGGGGGAACAGATACGCAGTATTTT
14	.	.	TRBV5-1	TRBJ2-5	CASSWTVTQETQYF	TGCGCCAGCAGCTGGACAGTCACTCAAGAGACCCAGTACTTC
14	.	.	TRBV27	TRBJ2-4	CASSFRANKNIQYF	TGTGCCAGCAGTTTCAGGGCGAACAAAAACATTCAGTACTTC
13	.	.	TRBV29-1	TRBJ2-3	CSAADTFTDTQYF	TGCAGCGCAGCGGACACATTCACAGATACGCAGTATTTT
15	TRBD1	.	TRBV18	TRBJ1-4	CASSPPGQRTEKLFF	TGTGCCAGCTCTCCCCCGGGACAGCGGACGGAAAAACTGTTTTTT
15	.	.	TRBV29-1	TRBJ2-3	CSVEGTPTSTDTQYF	TGCAGCGTTGAAGGGACACCTACTAGCACAGATACGCAGTATTTT
13	.	.	TRBV2	TRBJ1-1	CASRVHGNTEAFF	TGTGCCAGCAGGGTACACGGGAACACTGAAGCTTTCTTT
14	.	.	TRBV6-5	TRBJ2-5	CASQSSFGQETQYF	TGTGCCAGCCAATCCAGTTTCGGCCAAGAGACCCAGTACTTC
11	.	few	TRBV11-2	TRBJ1-2	CASTLGYGYTF	TGTGCCAGCACCCTAGGCTATGGCTACACCTTC
13	.	.	TRBV4-2	TRBJ1-4	CASSQEEGGKLFF	TGTGCCAGCAGCCAAGAGGAGGGAGGGAAACTGTTTTTT
15	.	.	TRBV14	TRBJ2-2	CASSLPGVNTGELFF	TGTGCCAGCAGCCTCCCAGGGGTCAACACCGGGGAGCTGTTTTTT
13	.	.	TRBV11-2	TRBJ2-7	CASSHRASYEQYF	TGTGCCAGCAGCCACAGGGCATCCTACGAGCAGTACTTC
15	.	few	TRBV7-2	TRBJ2-3	CASSLGGMNTDTQYF	TGTGCCAGCAGCTTAGGGGGGATGAACACAGATACGCAGTATTTT
13	.	few	TRBV5-1	TRBJ1-1	CASSLDRNTEAFF	TGCGCCAGCAGCTTGGACAGGAACACTGAAGCTTTCTTT
13	.	few	TRBV30	TRBJ2-5	CAWATKALGTQYF	TGTGCCTGGGCGACGAAGGCGCTGGGGACCCAGTACTTC
15	.	.	TRBV4-2	TRBJ2-3	CASSQEWTSTDTQYF	TGTGCCAGCAGCCAAGAGTGGACTAGCACAGATACGCAGTATTTT
18	.	few	TRBV30	TRBJ1-5	CAWSVGGLSPVGNQPQHF	TGTGCCTGGAGTGTAGGGGGGCTGAGTCCGGTGGGCAATCAGCCCCAGCATTTT
13	.	.	TRBV30	TRBJ1-5	CAWSVQSDQPQHF	TGTGCCTGGAGTGTACAATCTGATCAGCCCCAGCATTTT
15	TRBD1	once	TRBV5-1	TRBJ2-5	CASSLPTGELETQYF	TGCGCCAGCAGCTTGCCGACAGGGGAGTTGGAGACCCAGTACTTC
17	.	once	TRBV5-1	TRBJ2-6	CASSLASPGSGANVLTF	TGCGCCAGCAGCTTGGCCTCCCCCGGCTCTGGGGCCAACGTCCTGACTTTC